These T cell receptor beta chains were read from a single sample in a study of blood T cell repertoires in COVID-19. Method: immunoSEQ multiplex PCR; TCRdb's copy keeps in-frame clones and lacks some. The sample has fewer than 140,000 clones, about 82% seen once. Material for sequencing was peripheral blood. The receptors shown here come from a man at least 80 years old with COVID-19, enrolled during active disease. The CDR3 runs from the conserved cysteine through the conserved F or W. D genes are given only for firm matches. Clone sizes are given selectively: once, few, many, or a class where the clone is expanded.

clone_size,v_call,d_call,j_call,cdr3_aa,cdr3_nt
-,TRBV7-2,TRBD2,TRBJ2-7,CASSLTSGSYEQYF,TGTGCCAGCAGCCTTACTAGCGGTTCCTACGAGCAGTACTTC
-,TRBV6-5,-,TRBJ1-5,CASIIVGGGNQPQHF,TGTGCCAGCATTATTGTCGGGGGGGGCAATCAGCCCCAGCATTTT
-,TRBV4-2,-,TRBJ2-3,CASSRKPGATDTQYF,TGTGCCAGCAGCCGAAAACCGGGAGCAACAGATACGCAGTATTTT
-,TRBV13,TRBD1,TRBJ1-5,CASSLTGGNQPQHF,TGTGCCAGCAGCTTGACAGGGGGCAATCAGCCCCAGCATTTT
-,TRBV11-2,TRBD2,TRBJ2-3,CASSGTSGKRADTQYF,TGTGCCAGCAGCGGGACTAGCGGGAAGCGGGCAGATACGCAGTATTTT
-,TRBV6-2/TRBV6-3,-,TRBJ2-1,CASSYYPGVRDEQFF,TGTGCCAGCAGTTACTATCCGGGAGTAAGGGATGAGCAGTTCTTC
-,TRBV5-8,TRBD2,TRBJ2-3,CASSLALGTSGTDTQYF,TGTGCCAGCAGCTTGGCCTTGGGGACTAGCGGGACAGATACGCAGTATTTT
-,TRBV6-2/TRBV6-3,TRBD2,TRBJ2-3,CASSRTSGSTAQYF,TGTGCCAGCAGTAGGACTAGCGGGAGTACTGCGCAGTATTTT
-,TRBV5-3,TRBD2,TRBJ2-1,CARSFFEREHNEQFF,TGTGCCAGAAGCTTTTTCGAGCGGGAGCACAATGAGCAGTTCTTC
few,TRBV6-4,TRBD1,TRBJ1-1,CASSRTGSTEAFF,TGTGCCAGCAGCCGGACAGGGAGCACTGAAGCTTTCTTT
-,TRBV7-6,TRBD1,TRBJ1-1,CASSPSDRVNTEAFF,TGTGCCAGCAGCCCGTCTGACAGGGTAAACACTGAAGCTTTCTTT
-,TRBV6-2/TRBV6-3,TRBD1,TRBJ1-2,CASSYSGQGAVYTF,TGTGCCAGCAGTTACTCCGGCCAGGGGGCGGTCTACACCTTC
-,TRBV9,TRBD1,TRBJ2-2,CASSVVIGGPTNTGELFF,TGTGCCAGCAGCGTAGTCATAGGGGGCCCGACGAACACCGGGGAGCTGTTTTTT
-,TRBV2,-,TRBJ1-3,CASSVLRNTIYF,TGTGCCAGCAGTGTTCTCCGAAACACCATATATTTT
-,TRBV19,TRBD2,TRBJ2-7,CASSTGLAGDRRTYEQYF,TGTGCCAGTAGTACGGGACTAGCGGGAGATAGGCGGACCTACGAGCAGTACTTC
-,TRBV2,TRBD1,TRBJ1-3,CASSHPRDRPGNTIYF,TGTGCCAGCAGTCACCCCCGGGACAGGCCTGGAAACACCATATATTTT
-,TRBV7-6,TRBD2,TRBJ2-3,CASSLVAGAPDTQYF,TGTGCCAGCAGCTTAGTAGCGGGAGCCCCAGATACGCAGTATTTT
-,TRBV19,TRBD2,TRBJ2-1,CASSSTSGVRDEQFF,TGTGCCAGTAGTTCAACTAGCGGGGTACGCGATGAGCAGTTCTTC
once,TRBV6-5,TRBD1,TRBJ1-1,CASVRVQGSAEAFF,TGTGCCAGCGTCCGGGTACAGGGGAGCGCTGAAGCTTTCTTT
-,TRBV15,-,TRBJ2-3,CATSRLASTDTQYF,TGTGCCACCAGCAGACTAGCTAGCACAGATACGCAGTATTTT
few,TRBV28,TRBD2,TRBJ2-7,CASSSTSGRVHRVYAYEQYF,TGTGCCAGCAGTTCGACTAGCGGGAGGGTCCATAGAGTCTACGCCTACGAGCAGTACTTC
-,TRBV27,-,TRBJ1-2,CASTRLAGARTSYTF,TGTGCCAGCACCCGACTGGCGGGGGCAAGGACAAGCTACACCTTC
-,TRBV9,TRBD2,TRBJ2-7,CASSPGGAGAEQYF,TGTGCCAGCAGCCCCGGGGGAGCGGGAGCCGAGCAGTACTTC
-,TRBV6-2/TRBV6-3,TRBD2,TRBJ2-4,CASSMAREGRAKNIQYF,TGTGCCAGCAGTATGGCGCGGGAGGGCCGGGCCAAAAACATTCAGTACTTC
-,TRBV6-5,TRBD2,TRBJ2-1,CASTVRTSAYNEQFF,TGTGCCAGCACTGTTAGGACTAGCGCTTACAATGAGCAGTTCTTC
-,TRBV6-5,TRBD2,TRBJ2-1,CASRPSGSSYNEQFF,TGTGCCAGCAGGCCGAGCGGGAGTTCCTACAATGAGCAGTTCTTC
-,TRBV14,TRBD2,TRBJ2-1,CASSQDASGQNEQFF,TGTGCCAGCAGCCAAGATGCTAGCGGGCAAAATGAGCAGTTCTTC
-,TRBV18,-,TRBJ1-2,CASSPGGRGSDYGYTF,TGTGCCAGCTCACCAGGTGGCAGGGGATCAGACTATGGCTACACCTTC
-,TRBV7-2,TRBD2,TRBJ2-1,CASSLLGASGSYNEQFF,TGTGCCAGCAGCTTATTAGGCGCTAGCGGGTCCTACAATGAGCAGTTCTTC
-,TRBV5-1,TRBD1,TRBJ1-1,CASSAGTGDTEAFF,TGCGCCAGCAGCGCGGGGACAGGGGACACTGAAGCTTTCTTT
once,TRBV18,TRBD1,TRBJ1-2,CASSPPDRAYGYTF,TGTGCCAGCTCACCACCGGACAGGGCCTATGGCTACACCTTC
-,TRBV2,TRBD2,TRBJ2-2,CASSAPLLAGDTGELFF,TGTGCCAGCAGTGCCCCGTTATTAGCGGGAGACACCGGGGAGCTGTTTTTT
-,TRBV6-6,-,TRBJ1-6,CASSYLGRADNSPLHF,TGTGCCAGCAGTTACCTCGGCAGGGCCGATAATTCACCCCTCCACTTT
once,TRBV5-1,TRBD1,TRBJ2-5,CASSFAGGNQETQYF,TGCGCCAGCAGCTTTGCAGGGGGAAACCAAGAGACCCAGTACTTC
-,TRBV19,TRBD1,TRBJ1-5,CASQDRVRQPQHF,TGTGCCAGTCAGGACAGGGTAAGACAGCCCCAGCATTTT
-,TRBV5-1,-,TRBJ1-2,CASSLSQAYGYTF,TGCGCCAGCAGCTTGAGCCAGGCCTATGGCTACACCTTC
-,TRBV6-6,TRBD2,TRBJ2-1,CAGGDNEQFF,TGTGCCGGGGGGGACAATGAGCAGTTCTTC
-,TRBV6-1,TRBD2,TRBJ2-2,CASSGQLTSGAIAGELFF,TGTGCCAGCAGTGGTCAGCTGACTAGCGGGGCTATCGCCGGGGAGCTGTTTTTT
-,TRBV10-2,TRBD1,TRBJ1-2,CASSRTGTNYGYTF,TGCGCCAGCAGTAGGACAGGGACTAACTATGGCTACACCTTC
few,TRBV11-2,-,TRBJ2-7,CASSLDQGYEQYF,TGTGCCAGCAGCTTAGATCAGGGCTACGAGCAGTACTTC
-,TRBV6-4,-,TRBJ2-3,CASRRQAFSSTDTQYF,TGTGCCAGCAGGAGACAGGCCTTCTCCAGCACAGATACGCAGTATTTT
-,TRBV27,-,TRBJ1-4,CASRLNLIPNEKLFF,TGTGCCAGCCGACTGAACCTGATCCCTAATGAAAAACTGTTTTTT